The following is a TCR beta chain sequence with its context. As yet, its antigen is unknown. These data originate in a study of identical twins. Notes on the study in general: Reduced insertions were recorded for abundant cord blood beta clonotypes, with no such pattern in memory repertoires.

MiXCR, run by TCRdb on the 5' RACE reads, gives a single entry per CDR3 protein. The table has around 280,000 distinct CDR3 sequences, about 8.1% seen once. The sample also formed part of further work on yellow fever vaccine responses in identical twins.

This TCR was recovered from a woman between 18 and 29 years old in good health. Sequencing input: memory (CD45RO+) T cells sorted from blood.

The CDR3 DNA reads TGCAGTGCCCGGGTAGCGGGGGGGTATGAGCAGTTCTTC. It codes for CSARVAGGYEQFF. The V call is TRBV20-1, the J call TRBJ2-1; TRBD2 matches at 11 bases. There are 13 residues in the CDR3. CDR1 is DFQATT, CDR2 SNEGSKA, per germline (reference sequence). Trimming cost V 6 bases and J 8 bases; bases outside gene matches: 6.